Each of the 18 T cell receptor beta chains below was sequenced from the same sample in a study of T cell repertoires in cytomegalovirus infection. These TCRs are of unknown antigen specificity. TCRdb re-analysed the reads in MiXCR, keeping a single row per CDR3 protein. The data hold about 770,000 distinct CDR3 sequences, with 25% to 35% observed a single time. The sample was cultured CD8+ T cells from PBMCs, taken from culture after CMV antigen stimulation. These receptors were obtained from a human donor in good health (CMV status not recorded). Some clones in this sample may be carry-over from other donors' samples.

The V gene is TRBV6-1, the J gene TRBJ1-6; D gene ambiguous. V gave up 4 bases and J gave up 11 bases, with 12 bases separating them. Germline CDR1 reads MNHNS; CDR2 reads SASEGT. The CDR3 runs 13 residues. CDR3 sequence: CASSAGVVAPLHF. CDR3 DNA sequence: TGTGCCAGCAGTGCCGGGGTGGTGGCACCCCTCCACTTT.

In its sample, this clonotype was seen a few times. The chain joins TRBV4-1 to TRBJ1-2; maybe TRBD1 (5 bases). Germline V gene lookup returns CDR1 MGHRA and CDR2 YSYEKL. This CDR3 is 13 amino acids long. V lost 3 bases and J lost 6, with 11 bases in between. The CDR3, as DNA: TGCGCCAGCAGCCACCCGGGGGAGGATGGCTACACCTTC. Residues: CASSHPGEDGYTF.

This clonotype was counted a few times. This chain joins TRBV25-1 and TRBJ2-5; 8 bases line up with TRBD2. The CDR3 is 15 amino acids. CDR1 and CDR2 from the germline V gene are MGHDK and SYGVNS. V was pared by 1 base and J by 7 bases, with 8 bases of the junction left unmatched. CDR3 nucleotide sequence: TGTGCCAGCAGTGAATCTGGACCCGCGGGGGGGACCCAGTACTTC. Translation: CASSESGPAGGTQYF.

A few counts support this clonotype. The genes are TRBV20-1 and TRBJ2-3; 10 bases are shared with TRBD2. The CDR3 contains 15 residues. V lost 6 bases, J lost 2 bases, and 8 bases stayed unmatched. Germline V gives CDR1 DFQATT, CDR2 SNEGSKA (reference sequence). The CDR3: CSAPGLAVLTDTQYF. CDR3 DNA sequence: TGCAGTGCCCCCGGACTAGCGGTCCTCACAGATACGCAGTATTTT.

The chain recombines TRBV6-1 with TRBJ2-7; 13 bases agree with TRBD2. Trimming took 6 bases from V and 4 from J; bases not matched to a gene: 3. The CDR3 runs 14 residues. Germline CDR1 MNHNS, CDR2 SASEGT. The CDR3 reads CASSGTSGVYEQYV. The CDR3 region has the DNA TGTGCCAGCAGCGGGACTAGCGGGGTGTACGAGCAGTACGTC.

The chain recombines TRBV19 with TRBJ1-5, with a possible D match to TRBD1 (6 bases). Germline V CDR1 and CDR2: LNHDA, SQIVND (reference sequence). V shed 7 bases and J shed 3 bases, with 10 bases lying between them. This CDR3 is built from 13 residues. The CDR3 reads CASTHRANQPQHF. Here the CDR3 DNA reads TGTGCCAGTACCCACAGGGCCAATCAGCCCCAGCATTTT.

The CDR3 here is CASSDVGQMNTGELFF. The DNA of the CDR3 is TGCGCCAGCAGTGACGTGGGACAGATGAACACCGGGGAGCTGTTTTTT. The V and J genes are TRBV10-2 and TRBJ2-2; the match to TRBD1 covers 7 bases. CDR3 length equals 16 residues. Germline trimming cut 3 bases from V and 1 base from J; bases unmatched to any gene: 5. CDR1 is WSHSY, CDR2 SAAADI, per germline.

The V gene is TRBV19, the J gene TRBJ1-4; 9 positions agree with TRBD1. The V segment lost 7 bases and the J segment 7 bases; nucleotides outside the gene matches: 7. This CDR3 contains 14 residues. Germline V gives CDR1 LNHDA, CDR2 SQIVND (reference sequence). CDR3 DNA sequence: TGTGCCAGTACCTACGGACAGGGGAGTGAAAAACTGTTTTTT. It codes for CASTYGQGSEKLFF.

This clonotype was found a few times. The V call is TRBV27, the J call TRBJ1-2; 9 nucleotides match TRBD1. The germline gives CDR1 MNHEY, CDR2 SMNVEV (reference sequence). The CDR3 spans 13 residues. The ends lost 4 bases at V and 7 bases at J; junction bases unmatched: 4. CDR3 in amino acids: CASSWGTGTGYTF. DNA for the CDR3: TGTGCCAGCAGTTGGGGGACAGGGACTGGCTACACCTTC.

This chain uses TRBV15 with TRBJ1-1; no reliable D call. The CDR3 spans 16 residues. CDR1 is LNHNV and CDR2 is YYDKDF in the germline V gene (reference sequence). Trimming removed 5 bases at V and 0 bases at J, with 16 bases between. The CDR3 nucleotides are TGTGCCACCAGCCCCGCCGGACGGACTTTGAACACTGAAGCTTTCTTT. It is translated as CATSPAGRTLNTEAFF.

This clonotype was seen more than once but under ten times. This rearrangement joins TRBV7-9 to TRBJ1-4, with D possibly being TRBD1 (6 bases). This CDR3 spans 13 amino acids. CDR1 is SEHNR, CDR2 FQNEAQ, per germline (reference sequence). V lost 5 bases and J lost 12, with 16 bases in between. CDR3 bases: TGTGCCAGCAGCGCCGGGGGCCCGGGGGAACTGTTTTTT. This translates into CASSAGGPGELFF.

This clonotype was counted at least ten times. The gene calls are TRBV4-1 and TRBJ2-7; D unresolved. Germline CDR1 MGHRA, CDR2 YSYEKL. V was clipped by 1 base and J by 0 bases, with 10 bases between them. The CDR3 spans 15 residues. CDR3 coding DNA: TGCGCCAGCAGCCAAGTCTTTGGTAACTCCTACGAGCAGTACTTC. This gives the protein CASSQVFGNSYEQYF.

V gene TRBV7-6 combines with J gene TRBJ2-2; TRBD1 might be the D (6 bases). Trimming left V 3 bases short and J 4 bases short, with 12 bases between. Germline V CDR1 and CDR2: SGHVS, FNYEAQ. This CDR3 comprises 15 residues. CDR3 in DNA: TGTGCCAGCAGCTTTTCAGGGGATAGCACCGGGGAGCTGTTTTTT. Residues: CASSFSGDSTGELFF. The full variable domain, completed using reference TRBV7-6 and TRBJ2-2, is GAGVSQSPRYKVTKRGQDVALRCDPISGHVSLYWYRQALGQGPEFLTYFNYEAQQDKSGLPNDRFSAERPEGSISTLTIQRTEQRDSAMYRCASSFSGDSTGELFFGEGSRLTVL.

The V call is TRBV7-9, the J call TRBJ1-4; D not certain. This CDR3 contains 14 residues. Germline lookup yields CDR1 SEHNR and CDR2 FQNEAQ (reference sequence). V lost 2 bases and J lost 8, with 12 bases in between. In DNA, the CDR3 is TGTGCCAGCAGCTTAATCGAAGGGAGGGAAAAACTGTTTTTT. Protein sequence: CASSLIEGREKLFF.

This clonotype showed up just a few times. This rearrangement joins TRBV2 to TRBJ1-4; D is undetermined. Germline assignment: CDR1 SNHLY and CDR2 FYNNEI. V lost 5 bases and J lost 8, with 15 bases in between. The CDR3 loop spans 14 amino acids. CDR3 amino acids: CASSHRDRREKLFF. In DNA form, the CDR3 reads TGTGCCAGCAGTCATCGGGATAGGCGGGAAAAACTGTTTTTT.

V and J are TRBV6-6 and TRBJ1-2; 7 bases map to TRBD1. CDR1 is MNHNY and CDR2 is SVGAGI in the germline V gene (reference sequence). V lost 4 bases and J lost 0; bases outside the gene matches: 5. The CDR3 sequence is 15 residues long. Written as DNA, the CDR3 is TGTGCCAGCAGTTCCGACAGGGATGCTAACTATGGCTACACCTTC. The encoded protein is CASSSDRDANYGYTF.

The chain recombines TRBV7-3 with TRBJ2-1; TRBD1 agrees at 7 bases. Germline assignment: CDR1 SGHTA and CDR2 FQGTGA. This CDR3 has 13 amino acids. Trimming took 6 bases from V and 6 from J; bases not matched to a gene: 5. CDR3 nucleotide sequence: TGTGCCAGCAGACCGACAGGGTTCAATGAGCAGTTCTTC. The encoded protein is CASRPTGFNEQFF.

This chain uses TRBV7-3 with TRBJ1-6; 7 nucleotides align to TRBD1. Germline V gene sequence: CDR1 SGHTA, CDR2 FQGTGA. V trimming: 1 base; J trimming: 8 bases; junction bases outside the gene matches: 11. CDR3 length: 17 amino acids. The CDR3 reads CASSLKGRGRGYSPLHF. The CDR3 bases are TGTGCCAGCAGCTTAAAGGGACGTGGCAGGGGGTATTCACCCCTCCACTTT.